The clone carrying this T cell receptor beta chain was counted many times. What it binds is unknown. This CDR3 contains 18 residues. CDR1 is MNHEY and CDR2 is SVGAGI in the germline V gene. V dropped 10 bases and J dropped 3 bases, with 28 bases sitting between them. Symptoms, serum thyroxine and TRAb, thyroid ultrasound, and orbital computed tomography formed the diagnostic basis. Scientists amplified the TCR beta CDR3 regions from RNA transcripts. First-round RT-PCR employed HTBI primers, with a second-round multiplex PCR after it. TCRdb itself ran the multiplex PCR reads through MiXCR, one entry per CDR3 protein. The sample includes 350,000 to 400,000 distinct CDR3 sequences, about 16% of them seen just once. This specimen belongs to a study of Graves' ophthalmopathy and Graves' hyperthyroidism. Study at large: Peripheral blood was obtained at first diagnosis, ahead of any treatment.

Study findings and constraints: Blood shared most expanded thyroid clonotypes above 0.001 frequency. In separating ophthalmopathy from stable hyperthyroidism, a 13-signature model achieved roughly 89% sensitivity and 81.08% specificity.

The specimen sequenced was peripheral blood. This receptor was identified in a woman younger than 30 with Graves' ophthalmopathy. This sequence joins TRBV6-5 and TRBJ1-5, with TRBD1 as a possible D gene (6 bases). The CDR3 DNA is TGTGCCACCACTGGGAGGGGCCGGACAGCATGGATCAATCAGCCCCAGCATTTT. Its translation is CATTGRGRTAWINQPQHF.